Listed below are T cell receptor beta chains from one sample, sequenced in a study of blood T cell repertoires in COVID-19. Clones were read by immunoSEQ multiplex PCR, and TCRdb kept only the in-frame ones, dropping some. This sample has 200,000 to 300,000 clones; over 80% occur once, and the top ten carry around 3.1%. The sample taken for sequencing was PBMCs or T cells enriched from blood (not recorded which). The receptors come from a woman in her thirties or forties who had been exposed to COVID-19. CDR3s include the opening cysteine and the closing phenylalanine or tryptophan. Fields, in order: D gene, V gene, J gene, CDR3 length, clone size, CDR3 DNA, CDR3 protein. The D gene is left open where the match is weak. Rows give clone size only sometimes, using once, few, many, or a class for an expanded clone.

>TRBD1|TRBV5-5|TRBJ1-1|17|NA
TGTGCCAGCAGCTTGGTTCCAGGACAGGGGATGAACACTGAAGCTTTCTTT
CASSLVPGQGMNTEAFF
>NA|TRBV5-4|TRBJ1-5|14|NA
TGTGCCAGCAGCCTCGGGGTCCAGGATCAGCCCCAGCATTTT
CASSLGVQDQPQHF
>TRBD1|TRBV4-2|TRBJ1-5|17|NA
TGTGCCAGCAGCCATGGGACAGGTGGGGAACTTAATCAGCCCCAGCATTTT
CASSHGTGGELNQPQHF
>NA|TRBV19|TRBJ1-6|17|NA
TGTGCCAGTAGTATAGAGGTGGGGAGCTCCTATAATTCACCCCTCCACTTT
CASSIEVGSSYNSPLHF
>NA|TRBV11-3|TRBJ1-1|13|NA
TGTGCCAGCAGCCCCACGGGTAACATTGAAGCTTTCTTT
CASSPTGNIEAFF
>NA|TRBV4-1|TRBJ2-7|15|NA
TGCGCCAGCAGCCAACAGGGGTCGGCTCGGGGAGAGCAGTACTTC
CASSQQGSARGEQYF
>NA|TRBV4-3|TRBJ1-6|15|NA
TGCGCCAGCAGCCCAGAGGACTATAGTAATTCACCCCTCCACTTT
CASSPEDYSNSPLHF
>TRBD1|TRBV5-1|TRBJ1-1|16|NA
TGTGCCAGCAGTTGGACAGGGCCAAGAATGAACACTGAAGCTTTCTTT
CASSWTGPRMNTEAFF
>TRBD1|TRBV7-9|TRBJ1-3|15|NA
TGTGCCAGCGGAAAGGGACAGGGAACGGGAAACACCATATATTTT
CASGKGQGTGNTIYF
>NA|TRBV24-1|TRBJ2-6|16|NA
TGTGCCACCAGTGATGTGACAGACTCTGGGGCCAACGTCCTGACTTTC
CATSDVTDSGANVLTF
>NA|TRBV21-1|TRBJ2-6|19|NA
TGTGCCAGCAGCGACGGGGGAAGGCCCCCACGGTCTGGGGCCAACGTCCTGACTTTC
CASSDGGRPPRSGANVLTF
>TRBD2|TRBV28|TRBJ2-1|17|NA
TGTGCCAGCAGTCCACCACGGAGGCCTAGCGGGGTTGTATCGCAGTTCTTC
CASSPPRRPSGVVSQFF
>TRBD1|TRBV30|TRBJ1-5|14|NA
TGTGCCTGGAGTGTTCGAGGGGGCGGCCAGCCCCAGCATTTT
CAWSVRGGGQPQHF
>TRBD1|TRBV27|TRBJ1-2|14|NA
TGTGCCAGCAGTTTATCATCAGGGGGCTATGGCTACACCTTC
CASSLSSGGYGYTF
>NA|TRBV19|TRBJ1-1|16|once
TGTGCCAGTAGCCCTCTTACAGGGCGGAAGGACACTGAAGCTTTCTTT
CASSPLTGRKDTEAFF
>NA|TRBV15|TRBJ2-7|16|NA
TGTGCCACCAGCAGAGATGTGCGGGCCCGTGGGGTAGAGCAGTACTTC
CATSRDVRARGVEQYF
>NA|TRBV5-1|TRBJ2-3|14|NA
TGTGCCAGCAGCCCGGCGGTTTTTGCAGATACGCAGTATTTT
CASSPAVFADTQYF
>TRBD1|TRBV28|TRBJ2-5|15|NA
TGTGCCAGCAGTCCTCAGGGACAGGCTGGAGAGACCCAGTACTTC
CASSPQGQAGETQYF
>NA|TRBV12-3/TRBV12-4|TRBJ2-5|13|NA
TGTGCCAGCAGCCTCAGGGGATGGGAGACCCAGTACTTC
CASSLRGWETQYF
>NA|TRBV7-6|TRBJ1-3|15|NA
TGTGCCAGCAGCTTAGCCGGGGGAACAGGAAACACCATATATTTT
CASSLAGGTGNTIYF
>TRBD2|TRBV10-1|TRBJ2-7|17|NA
TGCGCCAGCAGTCGATCAGGACTAGCGGGGGGGCCGTACGAGCAGTACTTC
CASSRSGLAGGPYEQYF
>TRBD1|TRBV5-4|TRBJ1-6|15|NA
TGTGCCAGCAGCCAGGGAGACAGGGATAATTCACCCCTCCACTTT
CASSQGDRDNSPLHF
>TRBD1|TRBV30|TRBJ1-1|12|NA
TGTGCCTGGACCCCAGGACAGGGTGAAGCTTTCTTT
CAWTPGQGEAFF
>TRBD2|TRBV5-1|TRBJ2-3|14|NA
TGTGCCAGCAGCGCCCGGACTAGCGCAGATACGCAGTATTTT
CASSARTSADTQYF
>TRBD1|TRBV7-2|TRBJ1-5|14|NA
TGTGCCAGCAGCGACACAGGGGCAGGTCAGCCCCAGCATTTT
CASSDTGAGQPQHF
>NA|TRBV30|TRBJ1-6|14|NA
TGTGCCTGGAGTTTTGGAGGGGAACGTTCACCCCTCCACTTT
CAWSFGGERSPLHF
>NA|TRBV10-3|TRBJ2-3|15|NA
TGTGCCATCAGTGAGTCTATGGGGACTGCAGATACGCAGTATTTT
CAISESMGTADTQYF
>NA|TRBV7-3|TRBJ2-2|13|NA
TGTGCCAGCAGCCAGGATTACACCGGGGAGCTGTTTTTT
CASSQDYTGELFF
>NA|TRBV7-2|TRBJ1-2|14|NA
TGTGCCAGCAGCGGGGGGGCGGCCTGGCGGGGCTACACCTTC
CASSGGAAWRGYTF
>TRBD2|TRBV25-1|TRBJ2-1|16|NA
TGTGCCAGCAGTGAATGGATAGCGGGAGTGGAGAATGAGCAGTTCTTC
CASSEWIAGVENEQFF